This TCR beta chain was obtained from a study of T-cell memory formation after mild COVID-19. Study background: In these data, TCR clusters were largely donor specific.

Study-level points and caveats: Contracting CD8+ clones were enriched in EMRA, CD4+ mainly in CM and EM. Cross-reactive memory appears to have joined, as suggested by some responding clones showing up in pre-infection memory.

Each CDR3 protein gets one entry after TCRdb re-called the 5' RACE reads with MiXCR. This sample carries 350,000 or so distinct CDR3 sequences, approximately 21% of them seen once, and the ten largest clones take around 13%. This clonotype was counted between two and nine times. Its specificity is unknown. This CDR3 region has 12 residues. Trimming shortened V by 5 bases and J by 6 bases, and 10 bases separated the two germline ends. Germline CDR1 SEHNR, CDR2 FQNEAQ (reference sequence). The sample was PBMCs or a T cell subset sorted from them (not recorded which). The TCR comes from an adult woman who had mild COVID-19 (a few samples of this study predate the infection). Cell type and time point are not known. V usage is TRBV7-9 and J usage is TRBJ1-1; D call uncertain. The CDR3 here is CASSLTAAEAFF. For the CDR3, the DNA is TGTGCCAGCAGCCTAACCGCAGCTGAAGCTTTCTTT.